This T cell receptor (beta chain) was obtained from a study of T cells after yellow fever vaccination. Per germline, CDR1 LGHDT and CDR2 YNNKEL (reference sequence). Trimming took off 1 base at V and 6 bases at J, with 19 bases between the two ends. The CDR3 is 16 residues long. TCRdb analysed the 5' RACE reads with MiXCR anew, one entry per CDR3 protein. The sample shows roughly 500,000 distinct CDR3 sequences, roughly 19% of them seen only once. This clonotype came up many times. The chain is built from TRBV3-1 and TRBJ2-7; D is perhaps TRBD2 (6 bases). The source was PBMCs, collected 15 days after the yellow fever booster vaccination. The clonotype comes from a man younger than 40 who received the YFV17D yellow fever vaccine. The CDR3 sequence: CASSQGISGLTFEQYF. The CDR3 region has the DNA TGTGCCAGCAGCCAAGGTATCAGCGGGCTTACTTTCGAGCAGTACTTC.